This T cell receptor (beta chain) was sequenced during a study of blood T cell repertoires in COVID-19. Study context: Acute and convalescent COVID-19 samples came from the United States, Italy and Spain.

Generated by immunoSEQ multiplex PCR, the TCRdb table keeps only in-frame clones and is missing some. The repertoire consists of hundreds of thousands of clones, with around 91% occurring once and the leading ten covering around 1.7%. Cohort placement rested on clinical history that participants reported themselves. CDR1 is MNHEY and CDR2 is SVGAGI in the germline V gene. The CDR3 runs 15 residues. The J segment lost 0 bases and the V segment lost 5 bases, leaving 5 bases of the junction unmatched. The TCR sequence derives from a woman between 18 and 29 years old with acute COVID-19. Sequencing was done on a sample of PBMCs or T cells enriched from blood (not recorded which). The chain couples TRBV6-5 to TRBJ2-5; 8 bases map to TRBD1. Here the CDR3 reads CASSRWTGNQETQYF. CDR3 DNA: TGTGCCAGCAGTCGGTGGACAGGGAACCAAGAGACCCAGTACTTC.